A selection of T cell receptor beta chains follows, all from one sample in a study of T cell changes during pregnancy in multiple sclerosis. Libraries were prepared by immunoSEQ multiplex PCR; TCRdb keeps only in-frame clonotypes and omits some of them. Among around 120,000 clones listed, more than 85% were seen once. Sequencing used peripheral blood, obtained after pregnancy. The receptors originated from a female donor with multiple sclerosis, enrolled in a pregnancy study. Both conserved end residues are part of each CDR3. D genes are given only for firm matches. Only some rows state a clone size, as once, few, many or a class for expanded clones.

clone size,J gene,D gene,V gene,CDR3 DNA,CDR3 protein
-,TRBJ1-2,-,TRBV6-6,TGTGCCAGCAGCGCCAGGGCCGCGGGGGATGGCTACACCTTC,CASSARAAGDGYTF
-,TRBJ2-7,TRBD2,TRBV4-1,TGCGCCAGCAGCCAAACGGGACTAGCGGGGGGGAGCTCCTACGAGCAGTACTTC,CASSQTGLAGGSSYEQYF
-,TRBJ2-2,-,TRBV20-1,TGCAGTGCGCGATTCACCGGGGAGCTGTTTTTT,CSARFTGELFF
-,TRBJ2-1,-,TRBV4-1,TGCGCCAGCAGCCAACAGTACATCGGGAATGAGCAGTTCTTC,CASSQQYIGNEQFF
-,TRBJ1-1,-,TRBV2,TGTGCCAGCAGTGGTATGAACACTGAAGCTTTCTTT,CASSGMNTEAFF
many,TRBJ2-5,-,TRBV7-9,TGTGCCAGCGATGGGCCACAAGAGACCCAGTACTTC,CASDGPQETQYF
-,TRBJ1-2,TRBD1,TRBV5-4,TGTGCCAGCAGGCGTACAGGGGCTAACTATGGCTACACCTTC,CASRRTGANYGYTF
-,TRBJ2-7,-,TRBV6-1,TGTGCCAGCAGTTCGGGGAACGAGCAGTACTTC,CASSSGNEQYF
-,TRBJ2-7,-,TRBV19,TGTGCCAGTAGTGCCAAACACGGGTACGAGCAGTACTTC,CASSAKHGYEQYF
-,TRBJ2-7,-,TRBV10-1,TGCGCCAGCAGTGATTGGACCGGGGACGAGCAGTACTTC,CASSDWTGDEQYF
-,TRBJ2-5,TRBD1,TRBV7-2,TGTGCCAGCAGCTTGAGACAGGGTCCCCAAGAGACCCAGTACTTC,CASSLRQGPQETQYF
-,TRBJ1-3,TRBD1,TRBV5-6,TGTGCCAGCAGCCCCGGACAGGGTCGGAACACCATATATTTT,CASSPGQGRNTIYF
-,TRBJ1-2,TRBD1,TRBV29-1,TGCAGCGTCAGGACAGGGGGGCGTTATGGCTACACCTTC,CSVRTGGRYGYTF
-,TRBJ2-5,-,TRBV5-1,TGCGCCAGCAGCTTCCGGTCGGCGGGTGGAGAGACCCAGTACTTC,CASSFRSAGGETQYF
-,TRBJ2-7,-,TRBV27,TGTGCCAGCAATGCGGGGGCAGGGGCGGGCGAGCAGTACTTC,CASNAGAGAGEQYF
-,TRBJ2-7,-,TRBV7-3,TGTGCCAGCAGCCCAGGGGGGACAAGCTACGAGCAGTACTTC,CASSPGGTSYEQYF
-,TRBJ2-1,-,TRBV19,TGTGCCAGTAGTATAGGCCACATATACAATGAGCAGTTCTTC,CASSIGHIYNEQFF
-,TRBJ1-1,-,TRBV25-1,TGTGCCAGCACCTTGGGGGGAACTGAAGCTTTCTTT,CASTLGGTEAFF
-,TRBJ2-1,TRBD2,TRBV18,TGTGCCAGCTCCCCAGGACTAGCGGGGGGATCCTCCTACAATGAGCAGTTCTTC,CASSPGLAGGSSYNEQFF
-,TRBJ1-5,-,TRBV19,TGTGCCAGTAGTATACCGCGGACAGCTCGCAATCAGCCCCAGCATTTT,CASSIPRTARNQPQHF
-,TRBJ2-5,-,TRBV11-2,TGTGCCAGCAGCTTAGGTGGGGGGGCTGGAGAGACCCAGTACTTC,CASSLGGGAGETQYF
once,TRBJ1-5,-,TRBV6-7,TGTGCCAGCAGTTTCGAGGTTACCGGGACACCCCAATTAGGAAATCAGCCCCAGCATTTT,CASSFEVTGTPQLGNQPQHF
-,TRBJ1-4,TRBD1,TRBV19,TGTGCCAGTAGTATATTAGGGACAGGTGCTGAAAAACTGTTTTTT,CASSILGTGAEKLFF
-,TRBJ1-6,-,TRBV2,TGTGCCAGCAGTGAAGCTAAGGGGCTCACCTATAATTCACCCCTCCACTTT,CASSEAKGLTYNSPLHF
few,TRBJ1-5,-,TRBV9,TGTGCCAGCAGCGAACAGATCAATCAGCCCCAGCATTTT,CASSEQINQPQHF
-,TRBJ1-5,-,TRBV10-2,TGCGCCAGCAAACAAGGGGGAGGCAATCAGCCCCAGCATTTT,CASKQGGGNQPQHF
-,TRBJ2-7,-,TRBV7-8,TGTGCCAGCAGCTCCCCAAATAGTCGCGGGGCCAAACGCTACGAGCAGTACTTC,CASSSPNSRGAKRYEQYF
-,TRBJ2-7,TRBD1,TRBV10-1,TGCGCCAGCAGTCCGACCCGGACAGGTTACGAGCAGTACTTC,CASSPTRTGYEQYF
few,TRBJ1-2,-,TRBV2,TGTGCCAGCAGCCCCAATTCATATGGCTACACCTTC,CASSPNSYGYTF
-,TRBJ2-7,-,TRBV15,TGTGCCACCAGTCAAGCAGGGACTTATTCCTACGAGCAGTACTTC,CATSQAGTYSYEQYF
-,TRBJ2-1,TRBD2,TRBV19,TGTGCCAGTAGTGTCACAGGACTAGCGGGGTTGTACAATGAGCAGTTCTTC,CASSVTGLAGLYNEQFF
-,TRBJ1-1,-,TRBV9,TGTGCCAGCCGATCAGACAGCCTGAACACTGAAGCTTTCTTT,CASRSDSLNTEAFF
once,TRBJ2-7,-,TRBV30,TGTGCCTGGAGCCCCGGGACACCTACCTACGAGCAGTACTTC,CAWSPGTPTYEQYF
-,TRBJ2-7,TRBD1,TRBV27,TGTGCCAGCAGTTCCTTAGACAGGGCGTTCTACGAGCAGTACTTC,CASSSLDRAFYEQYF
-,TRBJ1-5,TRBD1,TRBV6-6,TGTGCCAGCAGAGGGACAGGGGTAAATCAGCCCCAGCATTTT,CASRGTGVNQPQHF
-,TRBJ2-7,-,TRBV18,TGTGCCAGCTCACCACCGACAGGCTACGAGCAGTACTTC,CASSPPTGYEQYF
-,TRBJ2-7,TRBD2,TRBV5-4,TGTGCCAGCAGCTTGGGACCCGGGACTAGCGGAACCTACGAGCAGTACTTC,CASSLGPGTSGTYEQYF
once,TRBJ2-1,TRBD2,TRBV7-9,TGTGCCAGCAGGCCGGTCGGGACTAGCCAATACAATGAGCAGTTCTTC,CASRPVGTSQYNEQFF
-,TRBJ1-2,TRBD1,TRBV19,TGTGCCAGTAGTATTACCGGGACAGGGTATGGCTACACCTTC,CASSITGTGYGYTF
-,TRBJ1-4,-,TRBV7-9,TGTGCCAGCAGCTTTGAGGGGGGGCCTAATGAAAAACTGTTTTTT,CASSFEGGPNEKLFF
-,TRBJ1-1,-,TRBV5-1,TGCGCCAGCAGCTTGGTAGCTGGCGTCATAGCTGAAGCTTTCTTT,CASSLVAGVIAEAFF